This T cell receptor (beta chain) is from a study of shared clonotypes between healthy human individuals. Some clones are missing from TCRdb's copy, which holds only in-frame ones; the method was immunoSEQ multiplex PCR. The data contain about 1.5 million clones, nearly 99% of them singletons. V was trimmed by 7 bases and J by 0 bases, leaving 11 bases between them. The V gene's germline CDR1 is SGDLS and CDR2 YYNGEE. The CDR3 covers 13 residues. The chain uses TRBV9 and TRBJ2-7; tentatively, D is TRBD2 (5 bases). The specimen was naive CD4+ T cells sorted from blood. Specified subset: CD45RA+ positively selected. The sequence came from a man aged 25 to 40 in good health. The CDR3, as DNA: TGTGCCAGCTCTAGCCAACCCTCCTACGAGCAGTACTTC. It specifies CASSSQPSYEQYF.